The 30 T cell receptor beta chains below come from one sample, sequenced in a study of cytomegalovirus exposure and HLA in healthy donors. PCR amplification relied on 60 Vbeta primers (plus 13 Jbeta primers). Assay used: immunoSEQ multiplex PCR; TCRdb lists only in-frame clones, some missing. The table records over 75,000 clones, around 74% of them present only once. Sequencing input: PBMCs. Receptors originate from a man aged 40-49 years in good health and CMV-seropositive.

The CDR3 coding sequence is TGTGCCACCTTTACAGGGGGCCGTGGCTACACCTTC. The encoded protein is CATFTGGRGYTF. This chain uses TRBV28 with TRBJ1-2; 9 bases line up with TRBD1. In germline, CDR1 is MDHEN, CDR2 SYDVKM. This CDR3 comprises 12 residues. Trimming at V came to 10 bases and at J to 7 bases, leaving 7 bases not matched to a gene.

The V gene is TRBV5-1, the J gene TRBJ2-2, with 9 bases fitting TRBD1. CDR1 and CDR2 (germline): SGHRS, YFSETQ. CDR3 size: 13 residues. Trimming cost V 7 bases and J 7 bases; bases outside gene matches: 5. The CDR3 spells CASDPTGGGELFF. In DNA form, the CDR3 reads TGCGCCAGCGACCCGACAGGGGGCGGGGAGCTGTTTTTT.

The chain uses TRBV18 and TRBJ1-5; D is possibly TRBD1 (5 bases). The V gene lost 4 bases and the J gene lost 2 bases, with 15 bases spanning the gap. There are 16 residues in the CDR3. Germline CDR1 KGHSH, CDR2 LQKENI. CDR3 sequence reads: CASSLTGDWGNQPQHF. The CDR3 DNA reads TGTGCCAGCTCACTCACGGGGGACTGGGGCAATCAGCCCCAGCATTTT.

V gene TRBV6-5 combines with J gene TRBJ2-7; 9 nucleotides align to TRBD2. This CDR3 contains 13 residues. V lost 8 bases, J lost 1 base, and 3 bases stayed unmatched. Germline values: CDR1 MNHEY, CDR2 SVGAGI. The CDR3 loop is CASGRGGSYEQYF. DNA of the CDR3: TGTGCCAGCGGGCGGGGGGGATCCTACGAGCAGTACTTC.

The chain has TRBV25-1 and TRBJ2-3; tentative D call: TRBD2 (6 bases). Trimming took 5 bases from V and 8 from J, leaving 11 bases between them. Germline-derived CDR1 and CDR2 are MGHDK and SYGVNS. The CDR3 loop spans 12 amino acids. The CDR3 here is CASSLSEGTQYF. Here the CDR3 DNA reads TGTGCCAGCAGTCTATCGGAGGGTACGCAGTATTTT. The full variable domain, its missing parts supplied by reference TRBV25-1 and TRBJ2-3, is EADIYQTPRYLVIGTGKKITLECSQTMGHDKMYWYQQDPGMELHLIHYSYGVNSTEKGDLSSESTVSRIRTEHFPLTLESARPSHTSQYLCASSLSEGTQYFGPGTRLTVL.

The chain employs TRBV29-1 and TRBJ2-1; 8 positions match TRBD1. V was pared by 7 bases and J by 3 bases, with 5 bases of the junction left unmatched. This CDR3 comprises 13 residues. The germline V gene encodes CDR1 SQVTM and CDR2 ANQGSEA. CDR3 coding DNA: TGCAGCGCGACAGGGGTTAACTACAATGAGCAGTTCTTC. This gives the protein CSATGVNYNEQFF.

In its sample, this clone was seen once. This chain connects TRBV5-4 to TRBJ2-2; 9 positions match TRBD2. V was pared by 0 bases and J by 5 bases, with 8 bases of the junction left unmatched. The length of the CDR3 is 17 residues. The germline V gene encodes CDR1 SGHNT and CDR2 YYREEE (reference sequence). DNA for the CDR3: TGTGCCAGCAGCTTGGCCGGGGCGGGGGGGCTAACCGGGGAGCTGTTTTTT. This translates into CASSLAGAGGLTGELFF. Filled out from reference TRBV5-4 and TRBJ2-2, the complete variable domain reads ETGVTQSPTHLIKTRGQQVTLRCSSQSGHNTVSWYQQALGQGPQFIFQYYREEENGRGNFPPRFSGLQFPNYSSELNVNALELDDSALYLCASSLAGAGGLTGELFFGEGSRLTVL.

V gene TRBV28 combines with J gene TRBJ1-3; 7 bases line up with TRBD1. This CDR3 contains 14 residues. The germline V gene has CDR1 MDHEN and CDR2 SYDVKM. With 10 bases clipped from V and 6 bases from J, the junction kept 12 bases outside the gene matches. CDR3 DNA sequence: TGTGCCACATCATACCGAGGGGGCAAAAACACCATATATTTT. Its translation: CATSYRGGKNTIYF.

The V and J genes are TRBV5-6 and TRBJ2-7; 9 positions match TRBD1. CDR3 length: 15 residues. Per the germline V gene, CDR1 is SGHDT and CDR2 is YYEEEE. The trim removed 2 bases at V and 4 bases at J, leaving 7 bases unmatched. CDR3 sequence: CASSLRWDRVYEQYF. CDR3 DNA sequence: TGTGCCAGCAGCTTACGCTGGGACAGGGTTTACGAGCAGTACTTC.

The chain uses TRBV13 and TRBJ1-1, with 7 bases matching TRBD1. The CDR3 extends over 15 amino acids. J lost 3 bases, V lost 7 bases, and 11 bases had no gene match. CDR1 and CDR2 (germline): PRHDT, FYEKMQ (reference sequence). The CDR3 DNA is TGTGCCAGCATCCCTCAAGGGACAGCTCACACTGAAGCTTTCTTT. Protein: CASIPQGTAHTEAFF.

As DNA, the CDR3 is TGCGCCAGCAAGGGGCTGCAATCGAACACTGAAGCTTTCTTT. This encodes CASKGLQSNTEAFF. This chain joins TRBV5-1 and TRBJ1-1; the D gene is possibly TRBD1 (5 bases). The CDR3 consists of 14 residues. V dropped 6 bases and J dropped 1 base, with 13 bases sitting between them. Looked up from germline, CDR1 is SGHRS and CDR2 is YFSETQ.

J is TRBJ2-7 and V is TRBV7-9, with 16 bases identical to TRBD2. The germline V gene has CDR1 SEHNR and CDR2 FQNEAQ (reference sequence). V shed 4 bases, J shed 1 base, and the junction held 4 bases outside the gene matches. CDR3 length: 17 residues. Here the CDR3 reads CASSYGTSGGESYEQYF. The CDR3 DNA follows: TGTGCCAGCAGCTATGGGACTAGCGGGGGGGAATCCTACGAGCAGTACTTC.

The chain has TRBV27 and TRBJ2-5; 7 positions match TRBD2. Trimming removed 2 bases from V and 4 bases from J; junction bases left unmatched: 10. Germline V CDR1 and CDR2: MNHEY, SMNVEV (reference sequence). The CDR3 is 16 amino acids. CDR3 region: CASSLRRWVAGETQYF. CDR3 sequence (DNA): TGTGCCAGCAGTTTACGCCGTTGGGTAGCGGGAGAGACCCAGTACTTC.

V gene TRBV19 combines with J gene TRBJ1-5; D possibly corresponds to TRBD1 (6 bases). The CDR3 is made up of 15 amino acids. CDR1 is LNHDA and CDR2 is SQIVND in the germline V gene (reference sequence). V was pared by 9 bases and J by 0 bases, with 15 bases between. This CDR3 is CASLRDINSNQPQHF. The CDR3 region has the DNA TGTGCCAGCCTCCGGGACATAAATAGCAATCAGCCCCAGCATTTT.

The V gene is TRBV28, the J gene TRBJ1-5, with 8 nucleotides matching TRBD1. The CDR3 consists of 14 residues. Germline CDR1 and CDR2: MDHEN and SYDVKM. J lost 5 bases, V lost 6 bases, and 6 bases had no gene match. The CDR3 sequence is CASSDDRGDQPQHF. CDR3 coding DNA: TGTGCCAGCAGCGACGACAGGGGTGATCAGCCCCAGCATTTT.

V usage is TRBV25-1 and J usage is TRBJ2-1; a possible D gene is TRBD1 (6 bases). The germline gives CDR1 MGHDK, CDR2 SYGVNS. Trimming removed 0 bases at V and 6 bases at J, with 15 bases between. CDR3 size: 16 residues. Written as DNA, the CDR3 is TGTGCCAGCAGTGAATACTGGGGGCAGGGGAGCAATGAGCAGTTCTTC. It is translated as CASSEYWGQGSNEQFF.

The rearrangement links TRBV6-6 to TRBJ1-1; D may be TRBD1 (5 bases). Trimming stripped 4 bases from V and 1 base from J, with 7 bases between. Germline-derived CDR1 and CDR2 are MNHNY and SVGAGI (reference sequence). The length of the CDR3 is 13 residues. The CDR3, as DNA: TGTGCCAGCAGTTGGGGGGGGAACACTGAAGCTTTCTTT. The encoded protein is CASSWGGNTEAFF.

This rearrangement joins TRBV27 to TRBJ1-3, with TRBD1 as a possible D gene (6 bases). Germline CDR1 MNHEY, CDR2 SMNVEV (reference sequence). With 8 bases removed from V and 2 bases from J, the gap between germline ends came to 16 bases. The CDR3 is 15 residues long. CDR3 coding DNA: TGTGCCAGCGCCCGACGGGGGGCGCCTGGAAACACCATATATTTT. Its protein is CASARRGAPGNTIYF.

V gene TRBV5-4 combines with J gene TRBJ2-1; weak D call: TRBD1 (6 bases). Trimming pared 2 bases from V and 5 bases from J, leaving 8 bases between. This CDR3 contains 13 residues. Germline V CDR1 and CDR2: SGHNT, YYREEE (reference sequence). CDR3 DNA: TGTGCCAGCAGCTTACCAGGGGACAATGAGCAGTTCTTC. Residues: CASSLPGDNEQFF.

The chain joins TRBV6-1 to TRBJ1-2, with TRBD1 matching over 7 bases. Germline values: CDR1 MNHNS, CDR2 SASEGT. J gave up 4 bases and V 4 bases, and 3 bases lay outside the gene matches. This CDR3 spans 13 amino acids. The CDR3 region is CASSADRSYGYTF. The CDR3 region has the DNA TGTGCCAGCAGTGCGGACAGGTCCTATGGCTACACCTTC.

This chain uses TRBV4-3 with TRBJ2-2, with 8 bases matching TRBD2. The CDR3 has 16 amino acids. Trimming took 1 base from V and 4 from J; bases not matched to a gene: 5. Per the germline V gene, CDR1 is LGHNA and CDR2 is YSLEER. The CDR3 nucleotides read TGCGCCAGCAGCCAAGTTGCGGGAGGTCTCACCGGGGAGCTGTTTTTT. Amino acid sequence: CASSQVAGGLTGELFF.

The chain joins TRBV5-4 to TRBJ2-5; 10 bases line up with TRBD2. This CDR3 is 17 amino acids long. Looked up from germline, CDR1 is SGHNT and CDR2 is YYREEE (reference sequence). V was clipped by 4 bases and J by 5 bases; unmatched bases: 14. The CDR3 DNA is TGTGCCAGCAGCCGGGGAGGTAGCGGGGGGCCGGGGGAGACCCAGTACTTC. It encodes CASSRGGSGGPGETQYF.

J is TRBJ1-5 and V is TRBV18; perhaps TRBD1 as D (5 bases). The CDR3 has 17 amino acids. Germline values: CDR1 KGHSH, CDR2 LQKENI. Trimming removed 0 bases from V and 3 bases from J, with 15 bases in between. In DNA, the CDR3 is TGTGCCAGCTCACCACCGGGGGGGAGTGGGCACAATCAGCCCCAGCATTTT. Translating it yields CASSPPGGSGHNQPQHF.

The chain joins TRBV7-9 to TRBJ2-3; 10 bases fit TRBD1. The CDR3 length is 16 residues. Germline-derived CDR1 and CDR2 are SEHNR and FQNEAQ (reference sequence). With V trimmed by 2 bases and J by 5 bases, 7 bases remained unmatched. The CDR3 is CASSLKGQGYGDTQYF. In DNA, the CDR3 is TGTGCCAGCAGCTTAAAGGGACAGGGGTATGGAGATACGCAGTATTTT.

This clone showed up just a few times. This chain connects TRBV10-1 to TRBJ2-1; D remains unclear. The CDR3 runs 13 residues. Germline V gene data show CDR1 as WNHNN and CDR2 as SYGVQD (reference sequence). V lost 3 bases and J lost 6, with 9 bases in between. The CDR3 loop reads CASSDGSANEQFF. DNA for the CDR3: TGCGCCAGCAGTGACGGGTCAGCCAATGAGCAGTTCTTC.

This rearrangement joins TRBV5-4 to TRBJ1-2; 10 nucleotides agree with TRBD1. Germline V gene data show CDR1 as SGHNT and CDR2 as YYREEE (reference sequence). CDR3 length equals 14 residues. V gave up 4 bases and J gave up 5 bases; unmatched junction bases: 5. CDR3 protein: CASSHGTGEYGYTF. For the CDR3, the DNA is TGTGCCAGCAGCCACGGGACAGGGGAATATGGCTACACCTTC.

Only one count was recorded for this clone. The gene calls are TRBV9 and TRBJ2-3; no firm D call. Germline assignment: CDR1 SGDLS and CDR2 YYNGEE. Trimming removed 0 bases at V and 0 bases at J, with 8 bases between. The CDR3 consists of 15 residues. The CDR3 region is CASSVGGSSTDTQYF. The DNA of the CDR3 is TGTGCCAGCAGCGTAGGAGGATCTAGCACAGATACGCAGTATTTT. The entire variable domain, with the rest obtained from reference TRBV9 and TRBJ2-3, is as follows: DSGVTQTPKHLITATGQRVTLRCSPRSGDLSVYWYQQSLDQGLQFLIQYYNGEERAKGNILERFSAQQFPDLHSELNLSSLELGDSALYFCASSVGGSSTDTQYFGPGTRLTVL.

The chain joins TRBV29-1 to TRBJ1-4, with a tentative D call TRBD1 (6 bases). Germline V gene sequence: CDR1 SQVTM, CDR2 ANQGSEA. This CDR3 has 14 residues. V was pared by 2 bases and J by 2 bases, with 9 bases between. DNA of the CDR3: TGCAGCGTTGAATTAGGACAGACTAATGAAAAACTGTTTTTT. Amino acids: CSVELGQTNEKLFF.

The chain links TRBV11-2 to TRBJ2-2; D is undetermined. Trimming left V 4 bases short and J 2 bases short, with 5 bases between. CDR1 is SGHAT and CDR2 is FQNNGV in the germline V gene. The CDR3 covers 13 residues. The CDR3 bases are TGTGCCAGCAGCTCCCTAAACACCGGGGAGCTGTTTTTT. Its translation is CASSSLNTGELFF.

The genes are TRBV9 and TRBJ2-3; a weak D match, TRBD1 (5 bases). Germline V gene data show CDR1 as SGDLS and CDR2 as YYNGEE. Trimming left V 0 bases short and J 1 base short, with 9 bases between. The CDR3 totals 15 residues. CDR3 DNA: TGTGCCAGCAGCGTAGAGCCAGGGCGCACAGATACGCAGTATTTT. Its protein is CASSVEPGRTDTQYF.